This entry features one T cell receptor beta chain sequence. The data were taken from a study of control samples from healthy donors and cancer patients. Clones were sequenced by immunoSEQ multiplex PCR, and TCRdb holds only the in-frame ones, with some missing. Of fewer than 200,000 clones in the sample, approximately 86% were seen once. The clonotype originates from a woman aged 25 to 39 in good health. Input material: blood.

CDR3 nucleotide sequence: TGTGCCAGCAGCCTCCGGGTCGCGAACACCGGGGAGCTGTTTTTT. Translated: CASSLRVANTGELFF. The V gene is TRBV11-2, the J gene TRBJ2-2; D is ambiguous. This CDR3 spans 15 amino acids. Deletions cut 5 bases from V and 0 bases from J, with 10 bases between. From germline, CDR1 is SGHAT and CDR2 FQNNGV.